Listed here are 19 T cell receptor beta chains from one sample, sequenced in a study of shared clonotypes between healthy human individuals. The data were produced by immunoSEQ multiplex PCR, yet TCRdb's version contains in-frame clones alone and is incomplete. This repertoire shows about 2 million clones, around 96% found once; its top ten account for 0.9% to 1.3%. Naivety among CD8 cells was defined by CD45RO negativity and positive CCR7 selection, thereby excluding terminally differentiated effector memory CD45RA+ cells. The sample consisted of naive CD8+ T cells sorted from blood. The receptors were gathered from a man between 18 and 29 years old in good health.

A remark on this clone: Germline and junction disagree at one end, which may indicate a read error. The CDR3 here is CAWSDAFTIDVDF. The CDR3 coding sequence is TGTGCCTGGAGCGATGCGTTTACAATCGATGTGGACTTC. This chain connects TRBV30 to TRBJ2-5; D call uncertain. The CDR3 has 13 residues. Germline assignment: CDR1 GTSNPN and CDR2 SVGIG (reference sequence).

The V call is TRBV7-6, the J call TRBJ2-5, with a possible D match to TRBD2 (6 bases). The V gene lost 2 bases and the J gene lost 7 bases, with 11 bases spanning the gap. Germline CDR1 SGHVS, CDR2 FNYEAQ. The CDR3 runs to 13 residues. CDR3: CASSLSVEGTQYF. As DNA, the CDR3 is TGTGCCAGCAGCTTATCCGTGGAGGGGACCCAGTACTTC.

Concerning this clone: Other DNA sequences from this sample encode an identical CDR3 as well. The chain combines TRBV27 with TRBJ2-7; 7 bases are a match to TRBD2. V lost 4 bases to trimming and J lost 5 bases; unmatched junction nucleotides: 2. The CDR3 has 12 residues. CDR1 and CDR2 (germline): MNHEY, SMNVEV (reference sequence). The CDR3 loop reads CASSSLANEQYF. The CDR3 region has the DNA TGTGCCAGCAGTTCACTAGCGAACGAGCAGTACTTC.

The rearrangement uses TRBV10-1 and TRBJ1-1, with D hard to call. The CDR3 is made up of 14 amino acids. V was shortened by 5 bases and J by 5 bases, with 15 bases between the two germline ends. Per the germline V gene, CDR1 is WNHNN and CDR2 is SYGVQD (reference sequence). CDR3 DNA sequence: TGCGCCAGCAGTCCGTCCCCGATGGGGACTGAAGCTTTCTTT. Its translation: CASSPSPMGTEAFF.

The chain couples TRBV29-1 to TRBJ2-7, with 14 positions matching TRBD2. V was clipped by 1 base and J by 3 bases; unmatched bases: 8. Per the germline V gene, CDR1 is SQVTM and CDR2 is ANQGSEA. The CDR3 contains 17 residues. CDR3 residues: CSVEVLTGLAGVYEQYF. The CDR3 region has the DNA TGCAGCGTTGAAGTATTGACGGGACTAGCGGGAGTCTACGAGCAGTACTTC.

The chain carries TRBV5-1 and TRBJ2-3; 9 bases are a match to TRBD1. The germline gives CDR1 SGHRS, CDR2 YFSETQ. V was pared by 4 bases and J by 6 bases, with 18 bases of the junction left unmatched. This CDR3 is built from 18 residues. CDR3 sequence: CASSLYPGQGGVFDTQYF. CDR3 DNA sequence: TGCGCCAGCAGCCTTTACCCGGGACAGGGTGGGGTTTTCGATACGCAGTATTTT.

V is TRBV19 and J is TRBJ1-5; D is unclear. The germline V and J ends were trimmed by 8 bases and 3 bases, with 8 bases remaining between them. CDR1 LNHDA and CDR2 SQIVND come from the germline V gene (reference sequence). CDR3 size: 12 residues. This chain's CDR3 is CASSLYNQPQHF. The CDR3 region has the DNA TGTGCCAGTTCCCTCTACAATCAGCCCCAGCATTTT.

The rearrangement uses TRBV5-6 and TRBJ1-2; D perhaps matches TRBD1 (5 bases). There are 18 residues in the CDR3. V was cut by 4 bases and J by 4 bases, with 26 bases left in between. Germline lookup yields CDR1 SGHDT and CDR2 YYEEEE. CDR3 coding DNA: TGTGCCAGCAGCCTCCCGGACGGGACGTTCGGTGGAGCCTATGGCTACACCTTC. Encoded protein: CASSLPDGTFGGAYGYTF.

In DNA, the CDR3 is TGCAGCCCTGAGGGCTGGGACTCCTACGAGCAGTACTTC. Amino acids: CSPEGWDSYEQYF. J is TRBJ2-7 and V is TRBV29-1, with D perhaps TRBD2 (5 bases). The CDR3 loop spans 13 amino acids. V was clipped by 8 bases and J by 0 bases, with 14 bases between them. Germline V lookup: CDR1 SQVTM, CDR2 ANQGSEA.

J is TRBJ2-3 and V is TRBV4-1, with no clear D. This CDR3 is 14 amino acids long. Germline V gene data show CDR1 as MGHRA and CDR2 as YSYEKL. Deletions cut 1 base from V and 2 bases from J, with 7 bases between. The CDR3 protein is CASSQGPVTDTQYF. The CDR3 DNA reads as TGCGCCAGCAGCCAAGGACCGGTCACAGATACGCAGTATTTT.

V usage is TRBV7-2 and J usage is TRBJ1-1, with 10 bases that match TRBD1. Trimming at V came to 5 bases and at J to 0 bases, leaving 15 bases not matched to a gene. The CDR3 is made up of 19 amino acids. In germline, CDR1 is SGHTA, CDR2 FQGNSA. The CDR3 loop reads CASSLRLGQGDSLNTEAFF. The CDR3 DNA is TGTGCCAGCAGCCTACGTTTAGGACAGGGGGATTCTCTGAACACTGAAGCTTTCTTT.

This clone was recorded once. The gene calls are TRBV5-4 and TRBJ2-7; possibly TRBD2 for D (5 bases). Germline lookup yields CDR1 SGHNT and CDR2 YYREEE (reference sequence). Deletions cut 4 bases from V and 6 bases from J, with 8 bases between. CDR3 length: 11 residues. The CDR3 DNA follows: TGTGCCAGCAGCACCGCGGGCGAGCAGTACTTC. Its protein product is CASSTAGEQYF.

The rearrangement links TRBV7-2 to TRBJ1-3, with 10 bases aligning to TRBD1. CDR3 length equals 16 residues. Germline loops: CDR1 SGHTA, CDR2 FQGNSA. With V trimmed by 5 bases and J by 4 bases, 8 bases remained unmatched. The CDR3 bases are TGTGCCAGCAGCGCAACGGGACAGGGGTTCGGAAACACCATATATTTT. Translating it yields CASSATGQGFGNTIYF.

The chain has TRBV6-4 and TRBJ1-4, with unresolved D. This CDR3 contains 12 residues. With 7 bases removed from V and 8 bases from J, the gap between germline ends came to 11 bases. Germline V gene data show CDR1 as MRHNA and CDR2 as SNTAGT. CDR3 bases: TGTGCCAGCACCCGACGGCGGGAAAAACTGTTTTTT. Translation: CASTRRREKLFF.

The chain employs TRBV5-4 and TRBJ1-2, with a possible D match to TRBD1 (6 bases). Germline V lookup: CDR1 SGHNT, CDR2 YYREEE (reference sequence). The CDR3 has 15 amino acids. Trimming removed 0 bases from V and 5 bases from J, with 14 bases in between. The CDR3, as DNA: TGTGCCAGCAGCTTGGCAGGGGATAGAATATATGGCTACACCTTC. Translating it yields CASSLAGDRIYGYTF. Together with reference TRBV5-4 and TRBJ1-2, the CDR3 gives the full variable domain: ETGVTQSPTHLIKTRGQQVTLRCSSQSGHNTVSWYQQALGQGPQFIFQYYREEENGRGNFPPRFSGLQFPNYSSELNVNALELDDSALYLCASSLAGDRIYGYTFGSGTRLTVV.

This rearrangement joins TRBV5-1 to TRBJ2-5, with 7 bases that match TRBD1. CDR3 length: 15 residues. V was clipped by 0 bases and J by 5 bases; unmatched bases: 7. The germline gives CDR1 SGHRS, CDR2 YFSETQ. CDR3 nucleotides: TGCGCCAGCAGCTTGGAAGGGGGCATCGAGGAGACCCAGTACTTC. Amino acid sequence: CASSLEGGIEETQYF.

This clone was seen only once. This sample also contains other DNA sequences that code for the same CDR3. V and J are TRBV5-6 and TRBJ2-7; D may be TRBD2 (5 bases). The length of the CDR3 is 13 residues. Germline V CDR1 and CDR2: SGHDT, YYEEEE. V was cut by 3 bases and J by 0 bases, with 7 bases left in between. The CDR3 DNA is TGTGCCAGCAGCTCAGACTACTCCTACGAGCAGTACTTC. Its protein is CASSSDYSYEQYF.

This clone appeared once. The V gene is TRBV6-5, the J gene TRBJ2-3, with D possibly being TRBD1 (5 bases). The V gene's germline CDR1 is MNHEY and CDR2 SVGAGI. V was trimmed by 0 bases and J by 10 bases, leaving 5 bases between them. The CDR3 loop spans 11 amino acids. CDR3 nucleotides: TGTGCCAGCAGTTACTCAGGGGCGCAGTATTTT. It codes for CASSYSGAQYF.

This chain uses TRBV19 with TRBJ2-1; 10 bases are shared with TRBD2. The length of the CDR3 is 14 residues. The germline V gene encodes CDR1 LNHDA and CDR2 SQIVND (reference sequence). Trimming at V came to 2 bases and at J to 8 bases, leaving 3 bases not matched to a gene. CDR3 DNA: TGTGCCAGTAGTATACCTAGCGGGAGCCATGAGCAGTTCTTC. It encodes CASSIPSGSHEQFF.